The 23 T cell receptor beta chains given below trace back to one sample, sequenced in a study of radiotherapy plus CTLA-4 blockade in lung cancer. Produced via immunoSEQ multiplex PCR; TCRdb's table is partial and in-frame only. Of about 72,000 clones listed, roughly four fifths were seen once; the top ten hold 3.5% to 5%. This specimen was peripheral blood, taken from a patient treated with radiotherapy plus ipilimumab. These receptors were taken from a human donor with non-small cell lung cancer who had a partial response to radiotherapy plus ipilimumab.

This chain joins TRBV28 and TRBJ2-7; TRBD2 aligns across 7 bases. Germline CDR1 MDHEN, CDR2 SYDVKM. V trimming: 7 bases; J trimming: 0 bases; junction bases outside the gene matches: 6. The CDR3 runs to 14 residues. The CDR3: CASNNGGSSYEQYF. CDR3 DNA: TGTGCCAGCAATAATGGCGGGAGCTCCTACGAGCAGTACTTC.

This clone was found a few times. The chain couples TRBV7-7 to TRBJ2-7, with 7 bases matching TRBD1. Germline V gene sequence: CDR1 SSHAT, CDR2 FNYEAQ (reference sequence). V was clipped by 2 bases and J by 0 bases; unmatched bases: 4. The CDR3 has 15 residues. For the CDR3, the DNA is TGTGCCAGCAGCTTATCGACAGGGAGCTCCTACGAGCAGTACTTC. The encoded protein is CASSLSTGSSYEQYF.

Regarding this clone: The junction departs from the called germline gene at one end, perhaps through a read error. The chain couples TRBV11-3 to TRBJ2-1; possible D gene TRBD1, 6 bases. There are 14 residues in the CDR3. Per germline, CDR1 SGHNT and CDR2 YENEEA. CDR3 sequence: CASSPQGSFNEQFF. DNA for the CDR3: TGTGCCAGCAGCCCACAGGGTTCCTTCAATGAGCAGTTCTTC.

The chain is built from TRBV18 and TRBJ2-3; no clear D gene. Germline values: CDR1 KGHSH, CDR2 LQKENI. The CDR3 sequence is 14 residues long. The germline V and J ends were trimmed by 2 bases and 2 bases, with 8 bases remaining between them. CDR3 nucleotides: TGTGCCAGCTCACCAAGGAGCACCACAGATACGCAGTATTTT. This sequence encodes CASSPRSTTDTQYF.

The rearrangement uses TRBV2 and TRBJ1-1, with TRBD1 identical over 8 bases. Germline CDR1 reads SNHLY; CDR2 reads FYNNEI. V lost 1 base and J lost 10; bases outside the gene matches: 11. The CDR3 runs to 15 residues. CDR3 amino acids: CASSEGQGARSVAFF. In nucleotides, the CDR3 is TGTGCCAGCAGTGAAGGGCAGGGGGCGCGTAGTGTAGCTTTCTTT.

This chain connects TRBV7-8 to TRBJ2-2, with 7 bases lining up with TRBD1. CDR1 and CDR2 from the germline V gene are SGHVS and FQNEAQ. The CDR3 runs 15 residues. V lost 2 bases to trimming and J lost 5 bases; unmatched junction nucleotides: 5. The CDR3 coding sequence is TGTGCCAGCAGCTTAAGGGGGCCGCAAACCGGGGAGCTGTTTTTT. Protein product: CASSLRGPQTGELFF.

The V gene is TRBV11-2, the J gene TRBJ2-6; unclear D gene. The CDR3 is 15 residues long. The V and J ends lost 6 bases and 0 bases respectively, with 9 bases between them. Germline assignment: CDR1 SGHAT and CDR2 FQNNGV. CDR3 DNA: TGTGCCAGCAGTTCCTCAGACTCTGGGGCCAACGTCCTGACTTTC. It codes for CASSSSDSGANVLTF.

J is TRBJ1-1 and V is TRBV30, with D hard to call. Germline V gene data show CDR1 as GTSNPN and CDR2 as SVGIG (reference sequence). Trimming took 5 bases from V and 12 from J, leaving 22 bases between them. This CDR3 is 13 amino acids long. The CDR3 DNA sequence: TGTGCCTGGGGGAGGTCCGGGCTCCTCGAGACTTTCTTT. This gives the protein CAWGRSGLLETFF. The full variable domain, in which reference TRBV30 and TRBJ1-1 provide the parts outside the CDR3, is SQTIHQWPATLVQPVGSPLSLECTVEGTSNPNLYWYRQAAGRGLQLLFYSVGIGQISSEVPQNLSASRPQDRQFILSSKKLLLSDSGFYLCAWGRSGLLETFFGQGTRLTVV.

This chain links TRBV7-9 with TRBJ2-7; 7 bases map to TRBD1. Germline V gene data show CDR1 as SEHNR and CDR2 as FQNEAQ (reference sequence). V dropped 1 base and J dropped 6; count of bases not matched to a gene: 6. The CDR3 covers 14 residues. CDR3 nucleotides: TGTGCCAGCAGCTTAGACCTGGACAGGCGCGAGCAGTACTTC. This gives the protein CASSLDLDRREQYF.

This chain uses TRBV7-2 with TRBJ2-7, with D possibly being TRBD1 (7 bases). CDR3 length equals 16 residues. CDR1 SGHTA and CDR2 FQGNSA come from the germline V gene. With 5 bases removed from V and 0 bases from J, the gap between germline ends came to 17 bases. The CDR3 sequence is CASSPFRGVGSYEQYF. CDR3 DNA sequence: TGTGCCAGCAGCCCTTTCAGGGGGGTCGGCTCCTACGAGCAGTACTTC.

The gene calls are TRBV4-1 and TRBJ2-1, with 8 bases identical to TRBD2. CDR3 length: 16 amino acids. Germline assignment: CDR1 MGHRA and CDR2 YSYEKL. Unmatched junction bases numbered 12, after V lost 2 bases and J lost 9 bases. The chain's CDR3 is CASSQSSLGRATEQFF. The CDR3 DNA sequence: TGCGCCAGCAGCCAATCTTCGCTCGGGAGGGCCACTGAGCAGTTCTTC.

V and J are TRBV6-1 and TRBJ2-3; 7 nucleotides match TRBD2. With V trimmed by 4 bases and J by 9 bases, 13 bases remained unmatched. The CDR3 extends over 15 amino acids. CDR1 and CDR2 from the germline V gene are MNHNS and SASEGT. This chain's CDR3 is CASSAGGAAQITQYF. As DNA, the CDR3 is TGTGCCAGCAGTGCGGGAGGAGCAGCACAGATAACGCAGTATTTT.

The chain is built from TRBV28 and TRBJ2-1; TRBD1 matches at 10 bases. The CDR3 sequence is 13 residues long. Per germline, CDR1 MDHEN and CDR2 SYDVKM. V trimming: 8 bases; J trimming: 6 bases; junction bases outside the gene matches: 4. CDR3 nucleotides: TGTGCCAGCCGACAGGGGGCGCGCAATGAGCAGTTCTTC. Translating it yields CASRQGARNEQFF.

V and J are TRBV9 and TRBJ1-2; no clear D. The CDR3 has 13 residues. Trimming left V 0 bases short and J 3 bases short, with 6 bases between. Germline assignment: CDR1 SGDLS and CDR2 YYNGEE. CDR3 region: CASSVDADYGYTF. CDR3 bases: TGTGCCAGCAGCGTAGATGCGGACTATGGCTACACCTTC.

The CDR3 is CASRLPGGNTIYF. The CDR3 DNA sequence: TGTGCCAGCAGGTTGCCGGGGGGAAACACCATATATTTT. The chain couples TRBV28 to TRBJ1-3, with no clear D. The CDR3 has 13 amino acids. Trimming stripped 6 bases from V and 4 bases from J, with 10 bases between. Looked up from germline, CDR1 is MDHEN and CDR2 is SYDVKM.

This chain connects TRBV29-1 to TRBJ2-1, with 9 bases matching TRBD2. J lost 6 bases, V lost 3 bases, and 6 bases had no gene match. CDR3 length equals 14 residues. Germline V gene sequence: CDR1 SQVTM, CDR2 ANQGSEA. The CDR3 reads CSVDLAGTVNEQFF. CDR3 DNA sequence: TGCAGCGTTGATCTAGCGGGAACCGTCAATGAGCAGTTCTTC.

The chain links TRBV10-1 to TRBJ2-1, with 14 nucleotides matching TRBD2. This CDR3 has 16 residues. Germline assignment: CDR1 WNHNN and CDR2 SYGVQD (reference sequence). The junction had 4 bases not matched to a gene; V was cut back by 6 bases and J by 3 bases. The CDR3 DNA reads TGCGCCAGCAGCGGACTAGCGGGAGGTCTCTACAATGAGCAGTTCTTC. Translated, it gives CASSGLAGGLYNEQFF.

The rearrangement uses TRBV11-3 and TRBJ2-2; D gene uncertain. Germline V gene data show CDR1 as SGHNT and CDR2 as YENEEA. The ends were cut back, 3 bases at V and 5 bases at J, with 10 bases in the middle. The CDR3 has 14 amino acids. CDR3 loop: CASSLAAGTGELFF. The CDR3 DNA is TGTGCCAGCAGCTTGGCGGCCGGAACCGGGGAGCTGTTTTTT.

V gene TRBV7-2 combines with J gene TRBJ2-3; 11 nucleotides agree with TRBD2. The V gene's germline CDR1 is SGHTA and CDR2 FQGNSA. J lost 6 bases, V lost 4 bases, and 9 bases had no gene match. CDR3 length: 16 amino acids. The CDR3 nucleotides read TGTGCCAGCAGCTCGGGACTAGCGGCAGGAGCGGATACGCAGTATTTT. This sequence encodes CASSSGLAAGADTQYF.

The chain has TRBV6-4 and TRBJ1-2, with D uncertain. V was pared by 4 bases and J by 0 bases, with 6 bases between. The CDR3 has 13 amino acids. From germline, CDR1 is MRHNA and CDR2 SNTAGT. In DNA, the CDR3 is TGTGCCAGCAGTGTAAATCCTAACTATGGCTACACCTTC. Translation: CASSVNPNYGYTF.

The rearrangement uses TRBV5-6 and TRBJ1-2; possibly TRBD1 for D (6 bases). Germline loops: CDR1 SGHDT, CDR2 YYEEEE. Deletions cut 4 bases from V and 4 bases from J, with 14 bases between. There are 14 residues in the CDR3. CDR3 coding DNA: TGTGCCAGCAGCGGGGGGGGCGTAAGCTATGGCTACACCTTC. It translates to CASSGGGVSYGYTF.

J is TRBJ2-1 and V is TRBV5-1; 9 bases align to TRBD2. Trimming at V came to 5 bases and at J to 3 bases, leaving 9 bases not matched to a gene. This CDR3 spans 16 amino acids. Germline V gene lookup returns CDR1 SGHRS and CDR2 YFSETQ. In nucleotides, the CDR3 is TGCGCCAGCAGTGGGGGTTTAGCGGGAGTCTACAATGAGCAGTTCTTC. This translates into CASSGGLAGVYNEQFF.

The rearrangement uses TRBV29-1 and TRBJ2-5, with D uncertain. The CDR3 is made up of 11 amino acids. CDR1 and CDR2 (germline): SQVTM, ANQGSEA. V was trimmed by 2 bases and J by 9 bases, leaving 10 bases between them. This chain's CDR3 is CSVERGDAQYF. The CDR3 DNA sequence: TGCAGCGTTGAACGAGGAGATGCCCAGTACTTC.